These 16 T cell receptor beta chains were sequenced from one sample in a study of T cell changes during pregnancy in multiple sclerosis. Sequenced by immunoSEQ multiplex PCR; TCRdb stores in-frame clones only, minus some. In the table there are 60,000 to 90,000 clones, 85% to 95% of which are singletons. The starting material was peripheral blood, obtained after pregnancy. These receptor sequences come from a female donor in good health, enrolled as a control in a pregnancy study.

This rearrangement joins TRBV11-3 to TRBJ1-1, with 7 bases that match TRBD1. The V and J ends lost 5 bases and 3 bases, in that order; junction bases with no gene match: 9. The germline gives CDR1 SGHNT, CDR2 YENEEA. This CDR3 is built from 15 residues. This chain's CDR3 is CASSTRTGPDTEAFF. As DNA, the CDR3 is TGTGCCAGCAGCACCAGGACAGGCCCGGACACTGAAGCTTTCTTT.

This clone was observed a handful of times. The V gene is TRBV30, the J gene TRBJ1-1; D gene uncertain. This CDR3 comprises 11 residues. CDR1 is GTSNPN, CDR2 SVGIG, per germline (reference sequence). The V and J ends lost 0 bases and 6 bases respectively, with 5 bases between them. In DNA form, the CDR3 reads TGTGCCTGGAGTGTTCGTGCTGAAGCTTTCTTT. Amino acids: CAWSVRAEAFF.

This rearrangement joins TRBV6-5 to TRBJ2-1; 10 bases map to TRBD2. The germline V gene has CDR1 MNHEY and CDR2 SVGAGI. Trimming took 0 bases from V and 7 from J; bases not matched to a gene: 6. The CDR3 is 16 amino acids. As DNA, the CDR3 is TGTGCCAGCAGTTACTCGATGGCTAGCGGGAGAAATGAGCAGTTCTTC. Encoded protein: CASSYSMASGRNEQFF.

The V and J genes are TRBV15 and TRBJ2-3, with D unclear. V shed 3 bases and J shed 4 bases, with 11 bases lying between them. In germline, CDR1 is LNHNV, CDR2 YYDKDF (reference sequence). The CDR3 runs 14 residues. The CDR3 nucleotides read TGTGCCACCAGCAGGGGCCCCCCGGCAGATACGCAGTATTTT. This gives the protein CATSRGPPADTQYF.

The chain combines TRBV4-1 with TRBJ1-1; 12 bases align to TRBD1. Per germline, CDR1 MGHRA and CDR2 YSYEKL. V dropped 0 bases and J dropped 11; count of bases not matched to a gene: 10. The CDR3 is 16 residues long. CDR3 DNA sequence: TGCGCCAGCAGCCAAGAATCGGGACAGGGGGCGCGGGCTGCTTTCTTT. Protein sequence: CASSQESGQGARAAFF.

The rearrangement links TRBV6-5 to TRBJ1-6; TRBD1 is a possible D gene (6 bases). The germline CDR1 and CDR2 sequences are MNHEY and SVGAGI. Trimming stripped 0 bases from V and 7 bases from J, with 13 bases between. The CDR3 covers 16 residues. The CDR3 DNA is TGTGCCAGCAGTTACTCCACAGGGATGGGGAATTCACCCCTCCACTTT. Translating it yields CASSYSTGMGNSPLHF.

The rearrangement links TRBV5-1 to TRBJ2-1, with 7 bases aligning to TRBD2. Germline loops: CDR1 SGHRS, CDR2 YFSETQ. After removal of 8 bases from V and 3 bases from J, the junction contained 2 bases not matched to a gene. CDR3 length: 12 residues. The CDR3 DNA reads TGCGCCAGTGGGGGGGGCTACAATGAGCAGTTCTTC. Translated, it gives CASGGGYNEQFF.

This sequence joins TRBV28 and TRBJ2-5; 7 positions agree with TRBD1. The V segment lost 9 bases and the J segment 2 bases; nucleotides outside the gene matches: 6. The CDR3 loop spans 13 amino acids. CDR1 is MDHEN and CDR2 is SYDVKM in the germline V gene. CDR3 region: CASSPGQQETQYF. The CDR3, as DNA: TGTGCCAGTTCGCCGGGACAGCAAGAGACCCAGTACTTC. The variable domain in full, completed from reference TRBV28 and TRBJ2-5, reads DVKVTQSSRYLVKRTGEKVFLECVQDMDHENMFWYRQDPGLGLRLIYFSYDVKMKEKGDIPEGYSVSREKKERFSLILESASTNQTSMYLCASSPGQQETQYFGPGTRLLVL.

The DNA for the CDR3 is TGCGCCAGCACCCTCTTAGACGGGACAACTGAAGCTTTCTTT. This translates into CASTLLDGTTEAFF. This chain connects TRBV5-1 to TRBJ1-1, with D possibly being TRBD1 (6 bases). Deletions cut 6 bases from V and 5 bases from J, with 17 bases between. CDR3 size: 14 residues. Per germline, CDR1 SGHRS and CDR2 YFSETQ.

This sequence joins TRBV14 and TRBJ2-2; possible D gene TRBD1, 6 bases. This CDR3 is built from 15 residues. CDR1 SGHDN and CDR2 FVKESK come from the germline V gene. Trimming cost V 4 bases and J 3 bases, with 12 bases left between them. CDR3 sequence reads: CASSPDRTYTGELFF. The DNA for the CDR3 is TGTGCCAGCAGCCCCGACAGGACTTACACCGGGGAGCTGTTTTTT.

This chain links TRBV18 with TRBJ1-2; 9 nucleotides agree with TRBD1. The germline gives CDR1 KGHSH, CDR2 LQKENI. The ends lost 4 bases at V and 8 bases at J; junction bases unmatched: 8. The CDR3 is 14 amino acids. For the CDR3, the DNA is TGTGCCAGCTCACACGAACAGGGGGCACGGGGCTACACCTTC. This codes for CASSHEQGARGYTF.

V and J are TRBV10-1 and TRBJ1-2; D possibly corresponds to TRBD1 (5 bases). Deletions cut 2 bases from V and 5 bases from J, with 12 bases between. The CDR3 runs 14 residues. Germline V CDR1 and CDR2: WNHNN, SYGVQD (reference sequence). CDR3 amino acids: CASSEAWGPYGYTF. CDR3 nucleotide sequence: TGCGCCAGCAGTGAGGCATGGGGCCCATATGGCTACACCTTC.

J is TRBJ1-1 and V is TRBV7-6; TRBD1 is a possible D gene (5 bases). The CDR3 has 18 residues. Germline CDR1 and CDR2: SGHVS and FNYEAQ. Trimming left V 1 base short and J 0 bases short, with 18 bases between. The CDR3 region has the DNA TGTGCCAGCAGCTTAGGTTTTTCGGGTGTAGGGGTGAACACTGAAGCTTTCTTT. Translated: CASSLGFSGVGVNTEAFF.

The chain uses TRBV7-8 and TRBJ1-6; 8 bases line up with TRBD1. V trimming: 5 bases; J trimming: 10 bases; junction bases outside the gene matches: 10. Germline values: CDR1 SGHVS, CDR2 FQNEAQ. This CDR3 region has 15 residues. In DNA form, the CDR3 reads TGTGCCAGCAGCCCAGAGGACAGGGTTTGGTCACCCCTCCACTTT. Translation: CASSPEDRVWSPLHF.

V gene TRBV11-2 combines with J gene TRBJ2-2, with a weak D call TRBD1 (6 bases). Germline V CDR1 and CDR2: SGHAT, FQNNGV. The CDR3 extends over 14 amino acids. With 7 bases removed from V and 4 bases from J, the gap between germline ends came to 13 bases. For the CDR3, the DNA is TGTGCCAGCAACGTGGGACAAGCCACCGGGGAGCTGTTTTTT. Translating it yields CASNVGQATGELFF.

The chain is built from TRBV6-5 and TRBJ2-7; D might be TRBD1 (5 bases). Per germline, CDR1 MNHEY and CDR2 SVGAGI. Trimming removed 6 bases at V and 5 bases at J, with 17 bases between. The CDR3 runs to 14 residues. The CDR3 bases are TGTGCCAGCAGCCAATGGTCAGGGTTCGACGAGCAGTACTTC. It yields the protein CASSQWSGFDEQYF.